This T cell receptor beta chain was profiled in a study of T cell responses to AZD1222 COVID-19 vaccine. The study, taken as a whole, reports: Possibly, clonal diversity was underestimated; donors were largely white British and included more females.

With regard to this clone: The antigen remains undetermined.

Using immunoSEQ multiplex PCR, the repertoire was profiled, and TCRdb retains in-frame clones only, with some absent. Of approximately 130,000 clones in the sample, about 89% were seen once. Germline V CDR1 and CDR2: SGHTA, FQGNSA. This CDR3 has 15 residues. V lost 3 bases, J lost 5 bases, and 8 bases stayed unmatched. This receptor was taken from an adult who received the AZD1222 COVID-19 vaccine. Material: peripheral blood, obtained 28 days after the second AZD1222 dose. The chain employs TRBV7-2 and TRBJ2-3, with 7 bases lining up with TRBD2. CDR3: CASSLRVTGGDTQYF. DNA for the CDR3: TGTGCCAGCAGCTTGCGGGTGACGGGGGGAGATACGCAGTATTTT. The full variable domain, in which reference TRBV7-2 and TRBJ2-3 provide the parts outside the CDR3, is GAGVSQSPSNKVTEKGKDVELRCDPISGHTALYWYRQSLGQGLEFLIYFQGNSAPDKSGLPSDRFSAERTGGSVSTLTIQRTQQEDSAVYLCASSLRVTGGDTQYFGPGTRLTVL.